This is a list of T cell receptor beta chains from one sample in a study of human T cells and chemical hapten exposure. TCRdb re-derived calls from the RACE reads in MiXCR, one entry per CDR3 protein. The sample has 75,000 to 100,000 distinct CDR3 sequences; around 9.3% are singletons. The material was whole blood, obtained in connection with sensitization to the hapten diphenylcyclopropenone (DPC). The origin of the receptors is a woman aged 40 to 50 with alopecia areata. Some clones in this sample may be carry-over from other donors' samples. Each CDR3 is given with its conserved first and last residue.

CDR3aa: CASSLAPGLAGGLTDTQYF
v_gene: TRBV7-9

CDR3aa: CSASQSGDNEQFF
v_gene: TRBV20-1

CDR3aa: CASSPGTEEGIHYGYTF
v_gene: TRBV27

CDR3aa: CASSQLDTQYF
v_gene: TRBV3-1

CDR3aa: CASSLQPGLGGYEQYF
v_gene: TRBV7-9

CDR3aa: CASSWTGGEETQYF
v_gene: TRBV19

CDR3aa: CASSSQGDGYTF
v_gene: TRBV5-1

CDR3aa: CSVGTRHLEQFF
v_gene: TRBV29-1

CDR3aa: CASSPQAGPYEQYF
v_gene: TRBV7-2

CDR3aa: CASSYSGGPTDTQYF
v_gene: TRBV6-5

CDR3aa: CSVLNSKETQYF
v_gene: TRBV29-1